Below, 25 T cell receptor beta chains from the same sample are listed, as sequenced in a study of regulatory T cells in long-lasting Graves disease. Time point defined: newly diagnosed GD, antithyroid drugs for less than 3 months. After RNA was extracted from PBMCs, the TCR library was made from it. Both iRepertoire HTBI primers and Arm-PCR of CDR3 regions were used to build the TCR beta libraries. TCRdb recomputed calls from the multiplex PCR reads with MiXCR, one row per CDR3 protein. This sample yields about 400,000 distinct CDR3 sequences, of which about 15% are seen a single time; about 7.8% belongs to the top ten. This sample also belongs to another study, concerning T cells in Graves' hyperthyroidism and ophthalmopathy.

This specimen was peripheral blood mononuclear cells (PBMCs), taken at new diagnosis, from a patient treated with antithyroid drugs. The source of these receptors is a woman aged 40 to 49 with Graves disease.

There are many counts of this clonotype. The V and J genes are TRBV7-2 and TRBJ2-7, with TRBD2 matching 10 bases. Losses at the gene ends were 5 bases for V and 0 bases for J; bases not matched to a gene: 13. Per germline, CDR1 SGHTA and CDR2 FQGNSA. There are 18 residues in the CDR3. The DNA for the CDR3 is TGTGCCAGCAGCCCTCTGGCTAGCGGGAGTGAGAGCTCCTACGAGCAGTACTTC. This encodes CASSPLASGSESSYEQYF.

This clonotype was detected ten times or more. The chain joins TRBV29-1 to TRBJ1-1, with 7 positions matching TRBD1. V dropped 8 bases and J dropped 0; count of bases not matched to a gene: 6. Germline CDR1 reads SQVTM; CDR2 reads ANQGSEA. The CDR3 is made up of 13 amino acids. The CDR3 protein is CSFRDRLNTEAFF. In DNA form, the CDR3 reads TGCAGCTTCCGGGACAGACTGAACACTGAAGCTTTCTTT.

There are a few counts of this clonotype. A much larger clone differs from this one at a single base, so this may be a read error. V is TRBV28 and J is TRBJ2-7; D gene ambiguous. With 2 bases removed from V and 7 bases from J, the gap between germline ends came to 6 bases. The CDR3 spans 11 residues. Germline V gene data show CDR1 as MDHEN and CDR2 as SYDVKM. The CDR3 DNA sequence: TGTGCCAGCAGTTTAGGGGAAGAGCAGTACTTC. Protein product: CASSLGEEQYF. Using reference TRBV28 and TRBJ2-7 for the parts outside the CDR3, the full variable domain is DVKVTQSSRYLVKRTGEKVFLECVQDMDHENMFWYRQDPGLGLRLIYFSYDVKMKEKGDIPEGYSVSREKKERFSLILESASTNQTSMYLCASSLGEEQYFGPGTRLTVT.

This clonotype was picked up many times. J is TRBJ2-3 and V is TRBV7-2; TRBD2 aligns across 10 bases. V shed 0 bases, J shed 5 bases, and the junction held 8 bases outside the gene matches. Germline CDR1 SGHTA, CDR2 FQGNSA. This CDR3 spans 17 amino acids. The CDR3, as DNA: TGTGCCAGCAGCTTAGCTTGGGCTAGCGGGAGTGGAGATACGCAGTATTTT. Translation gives CASSLAWASGSGDTQYF.

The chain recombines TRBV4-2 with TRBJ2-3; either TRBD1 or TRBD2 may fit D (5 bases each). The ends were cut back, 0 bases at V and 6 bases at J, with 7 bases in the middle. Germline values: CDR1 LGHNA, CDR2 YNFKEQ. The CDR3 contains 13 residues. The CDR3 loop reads CASSQDRGDTQYF. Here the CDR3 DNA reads TGTGCCAGCAGCCAAGATCGGGGCGATACGCAGTATTTT.

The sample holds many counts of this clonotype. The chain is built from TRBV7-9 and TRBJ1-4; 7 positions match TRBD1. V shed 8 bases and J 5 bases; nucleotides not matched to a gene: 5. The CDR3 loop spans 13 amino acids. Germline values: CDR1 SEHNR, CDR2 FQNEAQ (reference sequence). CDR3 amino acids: CASCTQGNEKLFF. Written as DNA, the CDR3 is TGTGCCAGCTGTACACAGGGGAATGAAAAACTGTTTTTT.

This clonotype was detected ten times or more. In DNA, the CDR3 is TGTGCCAGCAGTGAGGGGCAGGGTAGCAATGGCTACACCTTC. Translating it yields CASSEGQGSNGYTF. V gene TRBV6-1 combines with J gene TRBJ1-2; tentative D call: TRBD1 (5 bases). In germline, CDR1 is MNHNS, CDR2 SASEGT. The CDR3 length is 14 residues. V was clipped by 3 bases and J by 6 bases, with 14 bases between them.

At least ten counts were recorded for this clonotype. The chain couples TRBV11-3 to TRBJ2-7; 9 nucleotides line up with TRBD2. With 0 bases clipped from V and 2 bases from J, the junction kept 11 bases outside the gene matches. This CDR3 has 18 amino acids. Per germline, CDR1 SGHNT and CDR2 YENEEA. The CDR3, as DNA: TGTGCCAGCAGCTTAGATCGCGGGAGGGCCTCAAGCCCCTACGAGCAGTACTTC. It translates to CASSLDRGRASSPYEQYF.

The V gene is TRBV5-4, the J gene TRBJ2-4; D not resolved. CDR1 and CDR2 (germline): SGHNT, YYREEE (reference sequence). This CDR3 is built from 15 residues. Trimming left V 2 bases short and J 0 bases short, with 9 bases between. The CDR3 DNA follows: TGTGCCAGCAGCTTTCCCGGGCTAGCCAAAAACATTCAGTACTTC. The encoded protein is CASSFPGLAKNIQYF.

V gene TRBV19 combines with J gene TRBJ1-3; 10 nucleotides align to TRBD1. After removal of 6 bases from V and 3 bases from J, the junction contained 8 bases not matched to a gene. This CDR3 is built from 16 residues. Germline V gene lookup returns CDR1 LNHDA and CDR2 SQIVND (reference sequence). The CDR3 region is CASRPPGTGVGNTIYF. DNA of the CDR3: TGTGCCAGTAGACCCCCCGGGACAGGGGTTGGAAACACCATATATTTT. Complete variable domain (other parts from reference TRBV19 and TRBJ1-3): DGGITQSPKYLFRKEGQNVTLSCEQNLNHDAMYWYRQDPGQGLRLIYYSQIVNDFQKGDIAEGYSVSREKKESFPLTVTSAQKNPTAFYLCASRPPGTGVGNTIYFGEGSWLTVV.

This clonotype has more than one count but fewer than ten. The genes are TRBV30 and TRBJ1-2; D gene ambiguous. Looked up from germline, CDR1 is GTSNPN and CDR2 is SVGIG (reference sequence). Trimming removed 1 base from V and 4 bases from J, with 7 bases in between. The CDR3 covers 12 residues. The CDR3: CAWSEDGYGYTF. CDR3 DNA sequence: TGTGCCTGGAGTGAGGACGGCTATGGCTACACCTTC.

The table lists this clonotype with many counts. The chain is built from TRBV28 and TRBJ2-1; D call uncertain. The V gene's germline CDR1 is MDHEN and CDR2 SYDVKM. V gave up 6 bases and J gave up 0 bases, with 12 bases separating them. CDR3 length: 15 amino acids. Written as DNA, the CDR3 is TGTGCCAGCAGCACCGGATCGGACTCCTACAATGAGCAGTTCTTC. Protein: CASSTGSDSYNEQFF. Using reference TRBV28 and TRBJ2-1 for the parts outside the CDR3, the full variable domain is DVKVTQSSRYLVKRTGEKVFLECVQDMDHENMFWYRQDPGLGLRLIYFSYDVKMKEKGDIPEGYSVSREKKERFSLILESASTNQTSMYLCASSTGSDSYNEQFFGPGTRLTVL.

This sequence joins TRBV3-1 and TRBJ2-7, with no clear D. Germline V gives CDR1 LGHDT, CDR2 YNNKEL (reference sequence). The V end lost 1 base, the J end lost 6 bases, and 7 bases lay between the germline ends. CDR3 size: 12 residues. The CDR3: CASSQVFPEQYF. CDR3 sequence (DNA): TGTGCCAGCAGCCAAGTATTCCCCGAGCAGTACTTC.

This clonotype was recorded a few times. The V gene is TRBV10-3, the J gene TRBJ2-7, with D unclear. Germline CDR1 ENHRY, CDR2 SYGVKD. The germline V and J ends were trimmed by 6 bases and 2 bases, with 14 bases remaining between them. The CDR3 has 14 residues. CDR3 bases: TGTGCCATCAGCCCCGACAACCCCCCCTACGAGCAGTACTTC. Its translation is CAISPDNPPYEQYF.

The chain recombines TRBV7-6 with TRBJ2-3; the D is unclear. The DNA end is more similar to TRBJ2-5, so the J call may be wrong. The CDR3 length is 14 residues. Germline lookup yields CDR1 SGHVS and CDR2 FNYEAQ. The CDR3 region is CASSLGNSGETQYF. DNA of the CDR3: TGTGCCAGCAGCTTAGGCAACAGTGGGGAGACCCAGTACTTC.

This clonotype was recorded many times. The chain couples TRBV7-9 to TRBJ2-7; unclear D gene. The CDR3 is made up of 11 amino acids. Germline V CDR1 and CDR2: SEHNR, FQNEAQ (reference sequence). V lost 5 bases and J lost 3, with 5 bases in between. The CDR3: CASSPVYEQYF. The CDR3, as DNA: TGTGCCAGCAGCCCTGTCTACGAGCAGTACTTC.

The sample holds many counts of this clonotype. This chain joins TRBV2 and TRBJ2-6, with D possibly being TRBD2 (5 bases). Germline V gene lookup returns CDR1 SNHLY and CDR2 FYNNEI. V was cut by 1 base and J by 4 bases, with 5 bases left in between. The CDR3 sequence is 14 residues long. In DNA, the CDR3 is TGTGCCAGCAGTGAAGGGGAGGGGGCCAACGTCCTGACTTTC. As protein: CASSEGEGANVLTF.

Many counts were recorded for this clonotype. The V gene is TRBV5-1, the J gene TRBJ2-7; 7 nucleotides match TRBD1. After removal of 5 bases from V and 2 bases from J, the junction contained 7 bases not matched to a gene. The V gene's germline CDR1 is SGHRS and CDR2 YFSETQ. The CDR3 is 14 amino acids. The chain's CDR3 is CASRFGTEPYEQYF. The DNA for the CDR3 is TGCGCCAGCAGGTTTGGGACAGAGCCCTACGAGCAGTACTTC.

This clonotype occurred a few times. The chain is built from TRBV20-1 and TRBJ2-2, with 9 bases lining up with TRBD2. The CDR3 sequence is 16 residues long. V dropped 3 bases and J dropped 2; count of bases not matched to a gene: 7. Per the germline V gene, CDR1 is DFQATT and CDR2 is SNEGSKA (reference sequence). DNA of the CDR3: TGCAGTGCTAGTCGGGCTAGCGGGACCAACACCGGGGAGCTGTTTTTT. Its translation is CSASRASGTNTGELFF.

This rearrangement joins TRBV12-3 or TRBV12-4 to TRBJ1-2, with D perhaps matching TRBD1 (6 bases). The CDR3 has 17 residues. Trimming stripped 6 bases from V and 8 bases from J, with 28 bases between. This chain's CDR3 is CASRGAFSGEWKGGYTF. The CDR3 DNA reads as TGTGCCAGCAGGGGGGCCTTTAGCGGTGAATGGAAGGGAGGCTACACCTTC.

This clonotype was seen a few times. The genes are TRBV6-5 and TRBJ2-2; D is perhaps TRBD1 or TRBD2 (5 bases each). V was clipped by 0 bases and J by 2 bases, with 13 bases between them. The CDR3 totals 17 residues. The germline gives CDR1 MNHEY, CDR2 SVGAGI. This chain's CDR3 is CASSYSGGGGNTGELFF. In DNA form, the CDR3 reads TGTGCCAGCAGTTACTCGGGTGGTGGGGGTAACACCGGGGAGCTGTTTTTT.

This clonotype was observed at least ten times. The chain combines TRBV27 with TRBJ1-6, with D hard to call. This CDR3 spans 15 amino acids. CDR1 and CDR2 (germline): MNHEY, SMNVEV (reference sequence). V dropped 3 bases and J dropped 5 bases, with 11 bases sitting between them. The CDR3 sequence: CASSFEGPNNSPLHF. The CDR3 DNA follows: TGTGCCAGCAGTTTTGAGGGCCCTAATAATTCACCCCTCCACTTT.

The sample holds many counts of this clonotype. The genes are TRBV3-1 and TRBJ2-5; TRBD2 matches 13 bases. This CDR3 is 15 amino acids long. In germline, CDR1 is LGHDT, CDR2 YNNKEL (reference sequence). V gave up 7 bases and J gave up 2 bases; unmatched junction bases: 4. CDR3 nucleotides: TGTGCCAGCAATCAGGGACTAGCGGGGCAAGAGACCCAGTACTTC. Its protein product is CASNQGLAGQETQYF.

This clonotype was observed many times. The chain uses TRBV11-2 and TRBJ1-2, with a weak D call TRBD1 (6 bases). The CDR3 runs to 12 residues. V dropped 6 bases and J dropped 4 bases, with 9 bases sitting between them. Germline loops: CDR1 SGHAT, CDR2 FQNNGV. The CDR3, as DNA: TGTGCCAGCAGGGGAGGGGGCTATGGCTACACCTTC. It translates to CASRGGGYGYTF. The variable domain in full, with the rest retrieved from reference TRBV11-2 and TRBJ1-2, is EAGVAQSPRYKIIEKRQSVAFWCNPISGHATLYWYQQILGQGPKLLIQFQNNGVVDDSQLPKDRFSAERLKGVDSTLKIQPAKLEDSAVYLCASRGGGYGYTFGSGTRLTVV.

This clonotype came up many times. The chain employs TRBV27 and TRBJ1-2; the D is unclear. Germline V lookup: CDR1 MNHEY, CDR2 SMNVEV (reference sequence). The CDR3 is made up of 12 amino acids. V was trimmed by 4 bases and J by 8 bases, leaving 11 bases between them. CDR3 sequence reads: CASSSGVGGYTF. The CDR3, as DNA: TGTGCCAGCAGTTCGGGCGTGGGGGGCTACACCTTC.